This note documents a single T cell receptor beta chain sequence. Antigen specificity is unknown. The source of the sample is a study of T-cell memory formation after mild COVID-19. The overall study: Among the donors, TCR clusters were largely specific to each donor.

Findings of the study overall: The authors did not confirm SARS-CoV-2 specificity of second-wave clones peaking day 37. Shrinking CD4+ clones were chiefly CM and EM; CD8+ ones were chiefly EMRA. Memory sampled before infection contained some responding clones, suggesting cross-reactive memory joined.

Trimming at V came to 4 bases and at J to 3 bases, leaving 10 bases not matched to a gene. The CDR3 has 16 amino acids. CDR1 and CDR2 from the germline V gene are SGHDT and YYEEEE. TCRdb ran MiXCR on the 5' RACE reads and lists one entry per CDR3 protein. This sample has tens of thousands of distinct CDR3 sequences, with approximately 15% found just once. V is TRBV5-6 and J is TRBJ2-1, with 7 bases matching TRBD2. The receptor comes from an adult woman who had mild COVID-19 (a few samples of this study predate the infection). Cell type and time point are not known. Sequencing input: PBMCs or a T cell subset sorted from them (not recorded which). The CDR3 here is CASSPPRGRLYNEQFF. In DNA, the CDR3 is TGTGCCAGCAGCCCACCGCGGGGGAGGCTCTACAATGAGCAGTTCTTC.